This is a list of T cell receptor beta chains from one sample in a study of blood T cell repertoires in COVID-19. Clones were read by immunoSEQ multiplex PCR, and TCRdb kept only the in-frame ones, dropping some. The sample consists of fewer than 250,000 clones, 88% of them appearing once. Sequencing was performed on peripheral blood. These receptor sequences come from a man younger than 40 with acute or convalescent COVID-19. CDR3s include the opening cysteine and the closing phenylalanine or tryptophan. D genes are given only for firm matches. A clone size is listed for some rows: how often the clone was seen (once, few, many), or a class if it is expanded.

TRBJ1-2,.,.,TRBV6-2/TRBV6-3,CASSYSREVNYGYTF,TGTGCCAGCAGTTACAGCCGAGAAGTAAACTATGGCTACACCTTC
TRBJ1-4,TRBD1,.,TRBV7-9,CASSPYDRAPNEKLFF,TGTGCCAGCAGCCCCTATGACAGGGCTCCTAATGAAAAACTGTTTTTT
TRBJ1-2,.,.,TRBV2,CASGAVPTTGYTF,TGTGCCAGCGGGGCGGTACCGACAACTGGCTACACCTTC
TRBJ1-2,.,.,TRBV27,CASRFVGGYGYTF,TGTGCCAGCAGATTTGTCGGTGGCTATGGCTACACCTTC
TRBJ1-2,.,.,TRBV2,CARLGQHNGYTF,TGTGCCAGGCTCGGACAGCATAATGGCTACACCTTC
TRBJ2-1,TRBD2,few,TRBV5-1,CASSFSSGGAGAEQFF,TGCGCCAGCAGCTTTTCTAGCGGGGGGGCCGGAGCTGAGCAGTTCTTC
TRBJ2-2,.,.,TRBV28,CASSRAEFSPTF,TGTGCCAGCAGTCGAGCGGAGTTCAGCCCAACTTTT
TRBJ1-2,.,once,TRBV27,CASSPKPGRFDGYTF,TGTGCCAGCAGTCCAAAACCCGGGAGATTCGATGGCTACACCTTC
TRBJ1-2,TRBD1,.,TRBV13,CASSSYWRGRGYHGYTF,TGTGCCAGCAGCTCCTATTGGAGGGGCAGGGGGTATCACGGCTACACCTTC
TRBJ1-5,.,.,TRBV2,CASRWNIGDQPQHF,TGTGCCAGCAGGTGGAACATCGGGGATCAGCCCCAGCATTTT
TRBJ2-7,TRBD2,.,TRBV14,CASSQEGLLYEQYF,TGTGCCAGCAGCCAAGAGGGACTACTCTACGAGCAGTACTTC
TRBJ1-4,.,few,TRBV20-1,CSAYKNEKLFF,TGCAGTGCTTACAAAAATGAAAAACTGTTTTTT
TRBJ2-1,.,few,TRBV10-3,CAIRFSTDYEQFF,TGTGCCATCAGATTCTCAACTGACTATGAGCAGTTCTTC
TRBJ2-6,.,.,TRBV7-3,CASSLSPITGANVLTF,TGTGCCAGCAGCTTATCCCCCATCACTGGGGCCAACGTCCTGACTTTC
TRBJ2-7,.,.,TRBV30,CAWSVTVGHEQYF,TGTGCCTGGAGTGTTACAGTTGGCCACGAGCAGTACTTC
TRBJ2-1,TRBD2,.,TRBV24-1,CATSDPNASGRRNEQFF,TGTGCCACCAGTGATCCAAATGCGAGCGGGAGAAGGAATGAGCAGTTCTTC
TRBJ2-7,.,.,TRBV12-1,CASSFPGLAGGPGLYEQYF,TGTGCCAGCAGCTTCCCGGGACTAGCGGGAGGGCCGGGTTTGTACGAGCAGTACTTC
TRBJ2-2,TRBD1,once,TRBV5-1,CASSLGQGTGELFF,TGCGCCAGCAGCTTGGGACAGGGCACCGGGGAGCTGTTTTTT
TRBJ1-2,.,.,TRBV14,CASSQGGLYGYTF,TGTGCCAGCAGCCAAGGCGGACTCTATGGCTACACCTTC
TRBJ2-7,.,.,TRBV5-1,CASSRVQTGEVSYEQYF,TGCGCCAGCAGCCGCGTACAGACCGGGGAGGTATCCTACGAGCAGTACTTC
TRBJ2-1,.,.,TRBV27,CASQITGYSYNEQFF,TGTGCCAGCCAGATAACAGGCTACTCCTACAATGAGCAGTTCTTC
TRBJ2-7,TRBD1,.,TRBV6-5,CASTLGGQGQF,TGTGCCAGCACCCTAGGGGGACAGGGGCAATTC
TRBJ2-1,TRBD2,.,TRBV5-6,CASSLNFLAGAFDEQFF,TGTGCCAGCAGCTTGAACTTTCTAGCGGGAGCCTTCGATGAGCAGTTCTTC
TRBJ2-3,.,.,TRBV15,CATSRDLTTTDTQYF,TGTGCCACCAGCAGAGATCTTACAACCACAGATACGCAGTATTTT
TRBJ1-1,.,.,TRBV28,CASSNRRGLTETFF,TGTGCCAGCAGTAACAGAAGGGGTCTCACTGAAACTTTCTTT
TRBJ2-3,TRBD2,.,TRBV6-2/TRBV6-3,CASSPLISGGAGDTQYF,TGTGCCAGCAGTCCGTTAATAAGCGGGGGGGCAGGAGATACGCAGTATTTT
TRBJ2-1,TRBD2,.,TRBV10-1,CASMRAGGPTGEQFF,TGCGCCAGCATGAGGGCGGGAGGGCCGACAGGGGAGCAGTTCTTC
TRBJ1-6,.,.,TRBV5-1,CASSSDPTGPVSPLHF,TGCGCCAGCAGCTCCGACCCGACAGGCCCCGTATCACCCCTCCACTTT
TRBJ1-6,.,.,TRBV9,CASSPGGSSPLHF,TGTGCCAGCAGCCCCGGAGGGTCTTCACCCCTCCACTTT
TRBJ1-5,TRBD1,.,TRBV6-5,CASSTGQGGGQPQHF,TGTGCCAGCAGTACCGGACAGGGAGGAGGACAGCCCCAGCATTTT
TRBJ1-2,.,.,TRBV5-4,CASSFSVTANANYGYTF,TGTGCCAGCAGCTTTTCGGTGACAGCCAACGCTAACTATGGCTACACCTTC
TRBJ2-2,TRBD1,.,TRBV7-9,CASSPGQGSRELFF,TGTGCCAGCAGTCCGGGACAGGGGTCGAGGGAGCTGTTTTTT
TRBJ2-7,TRBD2,.,TRBV30,CAWSRTSGSTEQYF,TGTGCCTGGAGTCGGACTAGCGGGAGTACTGAGCAGTACTTC
TRBJ1-4,TRBD1,once,TRBV28,CASSSDTRGPSTNEKLFF,TGTGCCAGCAGTTCAGATACCAGGGGGCCCTCAACTAATGAAAAACTGTTTTTT
TRBJ1-6,TRBD1,.,TRBV7-2,CASSLDRGYSPLHF,TGTGCCAGCAGCTTAGACAGGGGTTATTCACCCCTCCACTTT
TRBJ2-1,.,.,TRBV20-1,CSAKRDEQFF,TGCAGTGCTAAGCGGGATGAGCAGTTCTTC
TRBJ1-6,.,once,TRBV6-5,CASSYRGSPLHF,TGTGCCAGCAGTTACAGGGGGTCACCCCTCCACTTT
TRBJ2-5,.,.,TRBV21-1,CASSTQVSNRGQETQYF,TGTGCCAGCAGCACCCAGGTGTCGAACAGGGGCCAAGAGACCCAGTACTTC
TRBJ2-3,TRBD1,.,TRBV30,CAWSLGTGLTDTQYF,TGTGCCTGGAGTTTAGGGACAGGGTTAACAGATACGCAGTATTTT
TRBJ2-7,.,.,TRBV29-1,CSVGNRDYEQYF,TGCAGCGTTGGTAACAGGGACTACGAGCAGTACTTC
TRBJ2-7,.,.,TRBV4-1,CASSLRPRDYEQYF,TGCGCCAGCAGCCTAAGGCCTCGGGACTACGAGCAGTACTTC
TRBJ1-2,.,.,TRBV5-1,CASSLDTNYGYTF,TGCGCCAGCAGCTTGGACACTAACTATGGCTACACCTTC
TRBJ2-1,TRBD2,.,TRBV11-2,CASSLDRRLAGNEQFF,TGTGCCAGCAGCCTAGATAGAAGACTAGCGGGGAATGAGCAGTTCTTC
TRBJ2-1,TRBD1,.,TRBV28,CASSLPRQGLYNEQFF,TGTGCCAGCAGTTTACCTCGACAGGGCCTATACAATGAGCAGTTCTTC
TRBJ2-5,.,.,TRBV6-5,CASTGGTQETQYF,TGTGCCAGCACCGGCGGGACTCAAGAGACCCAGTACTTC
TRBJ1-6,TRBD1,.,TRBV2,CASSEALGQGFSPLHF,TGTGCCAGCAGTGAAGCGCTGGGACAGGGCTTCTCACCCCTCCACTTT
TRBJ2-2,TRBD2,.,TRBV30,CAWRMTSGDTGELFF,TGTGCCTGGAGAATGACTAGCGGGGACACCGGGGAGCTGTTTTTT
TRBJ1-5,.,.,TRBV28,CASSLLGGRSNQPQHF,TGTGCCAGCAGTTTATTGGGGGGTCGTAGCAATCAGCCCCAGCATTTT
TRBJ1-1,.,.,TRBV6-5,CASSYLGREAFF,TGTGCCAGCAGTTACTTAGGGAGGGAAGCTTTCTTT
TRBJ2-6,.,.,TRBV5-1,CASSPDSTRFSGANVLTF,TGCGCCAGCAGCCCGGACTCAACTCGTTTTTCTGGGGCCAACGTCCTGACTTTC
TRBJ2-7,.,.,TRBV4-1,CASSQDRTYEQYF,TGCGCCAGCAGCCAAGATCGTACCTACGAGCAGTACTTC